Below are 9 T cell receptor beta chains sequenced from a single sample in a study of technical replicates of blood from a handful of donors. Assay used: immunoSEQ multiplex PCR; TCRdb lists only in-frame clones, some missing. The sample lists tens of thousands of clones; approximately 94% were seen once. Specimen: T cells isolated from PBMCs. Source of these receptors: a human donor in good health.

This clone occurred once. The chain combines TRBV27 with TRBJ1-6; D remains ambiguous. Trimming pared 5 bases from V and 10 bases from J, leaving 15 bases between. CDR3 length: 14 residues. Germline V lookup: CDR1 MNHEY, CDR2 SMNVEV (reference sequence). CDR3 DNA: TGTGCCAGCAGTCAATGGGGTACGGGATCACCCCTCCACTTT. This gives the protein CASSQWGTGSPLHF.

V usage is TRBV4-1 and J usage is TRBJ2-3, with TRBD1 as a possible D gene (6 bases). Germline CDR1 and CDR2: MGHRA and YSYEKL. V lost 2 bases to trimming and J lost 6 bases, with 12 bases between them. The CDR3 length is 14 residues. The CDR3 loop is CASSQRRGLDTQYF. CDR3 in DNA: TGCGCCAGCAGCCAAAGAAGGGGGTTGGATACGCAGTATTTT.

The CDR3 loop is CASRTTGSATNEKLFF. CDR3 in DNA: TGTGCCAGCAGAACGACAGGGAGTGCAACTAATGAAAAACTGTTTTTT. This chain uses TRBV28 with TRBJ1-4, with 7 bases that match TRBD1. The length of the CDR3 is 16 residues. Trimming cost V 6 bases and J 0 bases; bases outside gene matches: 7. Germline CDR1 and CDR2: MDHEN and SYDVKM. The variable domain in full, completed from reference TRBV28 and TRBJ1-4, reads DVKVTQSSRYLVKRTGEKVFLECVQDMDHENMFWYRQDPGLGLRLIYFSYDVKMKEKGDIPEGYSVSREKKERFSLILESASTNQTSMYLCASRTTGSATNEKLFFGSGTQLSVL.

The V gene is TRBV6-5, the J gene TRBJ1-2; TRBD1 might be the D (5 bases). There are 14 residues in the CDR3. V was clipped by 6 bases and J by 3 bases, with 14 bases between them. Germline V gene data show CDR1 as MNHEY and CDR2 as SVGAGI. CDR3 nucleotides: TGTGCCAGCAGCGCCGCTGGGGGGGACTATGGCTACACCTTC. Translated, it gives CASSAAGGDYGYTF.

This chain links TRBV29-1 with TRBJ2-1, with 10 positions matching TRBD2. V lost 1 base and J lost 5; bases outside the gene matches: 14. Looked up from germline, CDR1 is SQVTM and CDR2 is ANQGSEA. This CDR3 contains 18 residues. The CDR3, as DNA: TGCAGCGTTGAAGTACGGCCTAGCGGGAGAGGTCCAGACAATGAGCAGTTCTTC. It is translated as CSVEVRPSGRGPDNEQFF.

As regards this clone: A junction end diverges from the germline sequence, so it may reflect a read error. The CDR3 loop reads CASSPPGQGEIF. The CDR3 bases are TGTGCCAGCAGTCCTCCCGGACAGGGGGAGATTTTT. This chain uses TRBV28 with TRBJ1-4, with 10 bases identical to TRBD1. CDR1 MDHEN and CDR2 SYDVKM come from the germline V gene. The CDR3 loop spans 12 amino acids.

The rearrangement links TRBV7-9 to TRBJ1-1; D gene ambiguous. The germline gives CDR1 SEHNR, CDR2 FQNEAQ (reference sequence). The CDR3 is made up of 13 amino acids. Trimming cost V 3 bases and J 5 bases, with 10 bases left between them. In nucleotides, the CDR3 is TGTGCCAGCAGCTTCCGACTGCGAACTGAAGCTTTCTTT. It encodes CASSFRLRTEAFF.

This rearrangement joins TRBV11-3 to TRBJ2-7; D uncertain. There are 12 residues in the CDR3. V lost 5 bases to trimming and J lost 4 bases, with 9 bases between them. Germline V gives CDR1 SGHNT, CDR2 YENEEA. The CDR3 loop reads CASSQTGYEQYF. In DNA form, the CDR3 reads TGTGCCAGCAGCCAGACCGGGTACGAGCAGTACTTC.

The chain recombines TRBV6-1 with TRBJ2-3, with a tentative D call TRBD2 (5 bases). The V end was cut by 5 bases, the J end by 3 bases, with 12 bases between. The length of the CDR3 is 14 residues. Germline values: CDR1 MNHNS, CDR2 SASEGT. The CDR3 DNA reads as TGTGCCAGCAGTCCCTACACGGGGACAGATACGCAGTATTTT. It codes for CASSPYTGTDTQYF.